These T cell receptor beta chains were read from a single sample in a study of T-cell memory formation after mild COVID-19. TCRdb used MiXCR to reprocess the 5' RACE reads, holding one entry per CDR3 protein. The sample has roughly 500,000 distinct CDR3 sequences; roughly 21% are singletons. Material for sequencing was PBMCs or a T cell subset sorted from them (not recorded which). These receptors originate from an adult woman who had mild COVID-19 (a few samples of this study predate the infection). Cell type and time point are not known. CDR3s include the opening cysteine and the closing phenylalanine or tryptophan. D genes are given only for firm matches. Clone size is not always given. Where it is, it says once, few, many or a class for expanded clones.

D gene	CDR3 length	V gene	clone size	J gene	CDR3 DNA	CDR3 protein
-	12	TRBV5-4	-	TRBJ1-1	TGTGCCAGCAGCTTTCGGGACACTGAAGCTTTCTTT	CASSFRDTEAFF
-	17	TRBV6-5	-	TRBJ2-6	TGTGCCAGCAGTTACTCCTCATTAAACTCTGGGGCCAACGTCCTGACTTTC	CASSYSSLNSGANVLTF
-	12	TRBV7-2	-	TRBJ2-1	TGTGCCAGCAGTATAGCGGTCCATGAGCAGTTCTTC	CASSIAVHEQFF
-	17	TRBV18	few	TRBJ1-2	TGTGCCAGCTCACCGCCACCCGCTGATGGCAGGGTATATGGCTACACCTTC	CASSPPPADGRVYGYTF
-	18	TRBV4-2	few	TRBJ2-2	TGTGCCAGCAGCCGCCGCGCGACCCCAGGGACAAACACCGGGGAGCTGTTTTTT	CASSRRATPGTNTGELFF
TRBD1	15	TRBV5-1	-	TRBJ2-7	TGCGCCAGCAGAAAAGAGGGACAGGGTGGGTACGAGCAGTACTTC	CASRKEGQGGYEQYF
-	14	TRBV12-3/TRBV12-4	-	TRBJ1-6	TGTGCCAGCAGTTTACCGCCAACATATTCACCCCTCCACTTT	CASSLPPTYSPLHF
-	16	TRBV4-2	-	TRBJ2-2	TGTGCCAGCAGCCTGAGCCCGGGACAGAACACCGGGGAGCTGTTTTTT	CASSLSPGQNTGELFF
-	16	TRBV5-1	-	TRBJ2-2	TGCGCCAGCACCACCAGGCCAGGGATGAACACCGGGGAGCTGTTTTTT	CASTTRPGMNTGELFF
-	14	TRBV7-9	few	TRBJ1-1	TGTGCCAGCAGCTTTCAAGGGGCGGGCACTGAAGCTTTCTTT	CASSFQGAGTEAFF
-	14	TRBV4-2	few	TRBJ1-2	TGTGCCAGCAGCCAAGCGATACAAGATGATGGCTACACCTTC	CASSQAIQDDGYTF
-	18	TRBV12-3/TRBV12-4	few	TRBJ2-3	TGTGCCAGCAGTTTGGGGCCTAGCGTTCCCCCGAGGGCAGATACGCAGTATTTT	CASSLGPSVPPRADTQYF
-	15	TRBV12-3/TRBV12-4	-	TRBJ1-2	TGTGCCAGCAGACCTAAGAGGGGTTCCCACTATGGCTACACCTTC	CASRPKRGSHYGYTF
-	14	TRBV3-1	few	TRBJ2-3	TGTGCCAGCAGCCACGTCCGGGACACAGATACGCAGTATTTT	CASSHVRDTDTQYF
TRBD2	17	TRBV7-2	few	TRBJ2-3	TGTGCCAGCAGCCCCCTTGGGGGTAGCGGGGGGGCCGGTACGCAGTATTTT	CASSPLGGSGGAGTQYF
TRBD2	17	TRBV5-1	-	TRBJ2-7	TGCGCCAGCAGCTTGTCGATCCCGCGGGGGGTCCCCTACGAGCAGTACTTC	CASSLSIPRGVPYEQYF
-	13	TRBV6-5	few	TRBJ2-7	TGTGCCAGCAGAAGGGACACCCTCTACGAGCAGTACTTC	CASRRDTLYEQYF
-	14	TRBV6-6	-	TRBJ2-3	TGTGCCAGCAGATCCGGGAGACCCACAGATACGCAGTATTTT	CASRSGRPTDTQYF
TRBD1	17	TRBV4-1	-	TRBJ2-3	TGCGCCAGCAGCCGAGGCTCCGGGACAGCTAGCACAGATACGCAGTATTTT	CASSRGSGTASTDTQYF
-	14	TRBV6-5	-	TRBJ2-7	TGTGCCAGCGGACGGAGAGGAAACTCCTACGAGCAGTACTTC	CASGRRGNSYEQYF
-	15	TRBV4-3	-	TRBJ2-7	TGCGCCAGCAGCCAAGATCATGACGGCTCCTACGAGCAGTACTTC	CASSQDHDGSYEQYF
-	15	TRBV30	few	TRBJ1-5	TGTGCCTGGAGCAGCGAGGGATATAGCAATCAGCCCCAGCATTTT	CAWSSEGYSNQPQHF
TRBD2	16	TRBV7-8	-	TRBJ2-2	TGTGCCAGCAGCTTAGAGGTTAGCGGGAGGTCCGGGGAGCTGTTTTTT	CASSLEVSGRSGELFF
-	14	TRBV4-3	-	TRBJ2-1	TGCGCCAGCAGCCAAGCTCCCCTGGGCGATGAGCAGTTCTTC	CASSQAPLGDEQFF
-	13	TRBV12-3/TRBV12-4	few	TRBJ1-1	TGTGCCAGCAGTCCCTACGAGGGGACTGAAGCTTTCTTT	CASSPYEGTEAFF
-	11	TRBV11-2	few	TRBJ2-1	TGTGCCAGCAGCCCCCGAATACGGCAGTTCTTC	CASSPRIRQFF
-	12	TRBV12-3/TRBV12-4	few	TRBJ2-1	TGTGCCAGCACTCCCGCCAGCCCCGGGCAGTTCTTC	CASTPASPGQFF
TRBD2	20	TRBV5-1	few	TRBJ2-3	TGCGCCAGCAGCTTGGAAGGGCACCTAGCGGCAACCTGGGGCACAGATACGCAGTATTTT	CASSLEGHLAATWGTDTQYF
-	14	TRBV3-1	few	TRBJ2-7	TGTGCCAGCAGCCAAGATCTCGACCGCTCCGAGCAGTACTTC	CASSQDLDRSEQYF
-	13	TRBV29-1	few	TRBJ1-2	TGCAGCGTTGAAGATGCCAGGGACTATGGCTACACCTTC	CSVEDARDYGYTF
-	16	TRBV12-3/TRBV12-4	few	TRBJ1-2	TGTGCCAGCAGCCCAAGGATCCAGGGCGATAACTATGGCTACACCTTC	CASSPRIQGDNYGYTF
TRBD1	12	TRBV12-3/TRBV12-4	-	TRBJ1-2	TGTGCCAGCATTTCAGGGGGGTATGGCTACACCTTC	CASISGGYGYTF
TRBD2	15	TRBV20-1	-	TRBJ2-1	TGCAGTGCCCCCCCCCGAAGCGGGGGCTACAATGAGCAGTTCTTC	CSAPPRSGGYNEQFF
-	14	TRBV27	-	TRBJ1-1	TGTGCCAGCAGTTTACCAACAGAGAACACTGAAGCTTTCTTT	CASSLPTENTEAFF
-	17	TRBV7-9	-	TRBJ2-1	TGTGCCAGCAGCCACCTGGGGGTGGGGGGCGAGAGCAATGAGCAGTTCTTC	CASSHLGVGGESNEQFF
-	12	TRBV29-1	-	TRBJ1-5	TGCAGCGTTGCGGGCAGTAATCAGCCCCAGCATTTT	CSVAGSNQPQHF
TRBD2	16	TRBV29-1	-	TRBJ2-3	TGCAGCGTTGAAGTTGCGGGGGTACACCCTGGAGATACGCAGTATTTT	CSVEVAGVHPGDTQYF
TRBD2	15	TRBV12-3/TRBV12-4	few	TRBJ2-3	TGTGCCAGCAGTCTCCGGACTAGCGGGGCAGATACGCAGTATTTT	CASSLRTSGADTQYF
-	14	TRBV12-3/TRBV12-4	few	TRBJ1-1	TGTGCCAGCAGCAACAGCGCCATGAACACTGAAGCTTTCTTT	CASSNSAMNTEAFF
-	15	TRBV13	few	TRBJ2-7	TGTGCCAGCAGCCCGCGGTACAGGTCGAACTACGAGCAGTACTTC	CASSPRYRSNYEQYF
-	18	TRBV4-1	few	TRBJ2-3	TGCGCCAGCAGCCAAGAAGGGGGGGGTTTAGTGGGCACAGATACGCAGTATTTT	CASSQEGGGLVGTDTQYF
TRBD1	14	TRBV20-1	-	TRBJ1-1	TGCAGTGCTAACCCCGGACAGGGGAACGTGGAAGCTTTCTTT	CSANPGQGNVEAFF
TRBD1	14	TRBV30	-	TRBJ2-7	TGTGCCTCCGGGACAGGGGGCAATATCTACGAGCAGTACTTC	CASGTGGNIYEQYF
TRBD2	18	TRBV5-1	-	TRBJ2-1	TGCGCCAGCAGCCCGGGACTAGCGGGATACCTCTCCTACAATGAGCAGTTCTTC	CASSPGLAGYLSYNEQFF
TRBD2	18	TRBV7-2	few	TRBJ2-1	TGTGCCAGCAGCTTTTTGGGTAGCGGGGGAATCCTATACAATGAGCAGTTCTTC	CASSFLGSGGILYNEQFF